The next 11 T cell receptor beta chains were all read from a single sample in a study of T cell changes during pregnancy in multiple sclerosis (dated by TCRdb to about 2019). Library preparation employed the immunoSEQ multiplex PCR assay. TCRdb mirrors the immuneACCESS table, restricted to in-frame sequences. Some clones are absent from its copies; in checked studies, under half trace to an unresolved V gene, and the reason for the others is unknown. This sample comprises tens of thousands of clones, more than 75% of them detected only once. Less than 6.5% of the sample is held by the ten biggest clonotypes. The source material was peripheral blood, sampled in the third trimester of pregnancy. The receptors derive from a female donor in good health, enrolled as a control in a pregnancy study.

This clone was recorded a few times. The chain combines TRBV6-1 with TRBJ1-1; 11 nucleotides agree with TRBD1. Germline-derived CDR1 and CDR2 are MNHNS and SASEGT. There are 13 residues in the CDR3. The trim removed 4 bases at V and 10 bases at J, leaving 5 bases unmatched. CDR3 in amino acids: CASSAGTGGIAFF. The CDR3 region has the DNA TGTGCCAGCAGTGCGGGGACAGGGGGGATAGCTTTCTTT.

The chain carries TRBV27 and TRBJ2-3, with D possibly matching TRBD2 (6 bases). Germline CDR1 and CDR2: MNHEY and SMNVEV (reference sequence). Trimming shortened V by 5 bases and J by 6 bases, and 15 bases separated the two germline ends. The CDR3 extends over 14 amino acids. The CDR3 reads CASSPTHAGDTQYF. The CDR3 bases are TGTGCCAGCAGTCCCACTCACGCGGGGGATACGCAGTATTTT.

This clone was found once. Its ends do not fully match the called genes, so a read error is possible. This chain connects TRBV27 to TRBJ2-7; 8 bases are a match to TRBD2. Germline values: CDR1 MNHEY, CDR2 SMNVEV (reference sequence). This CDR3 is built from 12 residues. Here the CDR3 DNA reads TGTGCCAGCAGTGAAACCGGGACTAGGCTAGACTTC. Its translation is CASSETGTRLDF.

In this sample, this clone turned up once. The chain carries TRBV29-1 and TRBJ1-2; 9 bases map to TRBD1. The CDR3 has 14 amino acids. V lost 5 bases, J lost 4 bases, and 8 bases stayed unmatched. The germline V gene encodes CDR1 SQVTM and CDR2 ANQGSEA. This CDR3 reads CSVKQGAQGYGYTF. Written as DNA, the CDR3 is TGCAGCGTTAAACAGGGGGCACAGGGCTATGGCTACACCTTC.

This clone was seen a few times. This rearrangement joins TRBV2 to TRBJ1-2; D is uncertain. V was cut by 5 bases and J by 8 bases, with 12 bases left in between. Per the germline V gene, CDR1 is SNHLY and CDR2 is FYNNEI. The CDR3 totals 12 residues. The CDR3 reads CASSWTAWGYTF. CDR3 sequence (DNA): TGTGCCAGCAGTTGGACTGCTTGGGGCTACACCTTC.

This clone was recorded a few times. V gene TRBV15 combines with J gene TRBJ1-1; the D gene is possibly TRBD1 (5 bases). Looked up from germline, CDR1 is LNHNV and CDR2 is YYDKDF (reference sequence). This CDR3 is built from 15 residues. The V and J ends lost 0 bases and 8 bases respectively, with 16 bases between them. The CDR3, as DNA: TGTGCCACCAGCAGAGATGCTGTCAGGGTTGGGGAAGCTTTCTTT. This codes for CATSRDAVRVGEAFF.

This sequence joins TRBV19 and TRBJ1-4, with D possibly matching TRBD1 (6 bases). The CDR3 contains 15 residues. The germline gives CDR1 LNHDA, CDR2 SQIVND (reference sequence). V dropped 4 bases and J dropped 8 bases, with 17 bases sitting between them. The CDR3 DNA sequence: TGTGCCAGTAGTACCAACCAGGGACAAGGCGAAAAACTGTTTTTT. Translation gives CASSTNQGQGEKLFF.

The rearrangement links TRBV15 to TRBJ2-7, with a weak D call TRBD1 (6 bases). Germline V gene lookup returns CDR1 LNHNV and CDR2 YYDKDF (reference sequence). Trimming removed 0 bases at V and 1 base at J, with 10 bases between. The CDR3 has 15 amino acids. The CDR3 protein is CATSRDLGQSYEQYF. The CDR3 nucleotides read TGTGCCACCAGCAGAGATCTTGGACAGTCCTACGAGCAGTACTTC.

V usage is TRBV5-6 and J usage is TRBJ1-2, with D tentatively TRBD1 (5 bases). Between the trimmed V and J ends, which lost 0 bases and 8 bases, there was a span of 17 bases. Germline loops: CDR1 SGHDT, CDR2 YYEEEE. CDR3 length: 15 amino acids. As DNA, the CDR3 is TGTGCCAGCAGCTTGGAAAGGGGATGGTTGAGGGGCTACACCTTC. Amino acids: CASSLERGWLRGYTF. Looking up the rest from reference TRBV5-6 and TRBJ1-2 gives the full variable domain: DAGVTQSPTHLIKTRGQQVTLRCSPKSGHDTVSWYQQALGQGPQFIFQYYEEEERQRGNFPDRFSGHQFPNYSSELNVNALLLGDSALYLCASSLERGWLRGYTFGSGTRLTVV.

The gene calls are TRBV28 and TRBJ2-4; maybe TRBD2 (6 bases). Germline lookup yields CDR1 MDHEN and CDR2 SYDVKM. The V end was cut by 5 bases, the J end by 8 bases, with 22 bases between. The CDR3 sequence is 16 residues long. This CDR3 is CASSEYSGLFRDIQYF. CDR3 in DNA: TGTGCCAGCAGTGAGTATAGCGGTCTTTTTAGAGACATTCAGTACTTC.

The V call is TRBV6-1, the J call TRBJ1-2; 10 bases map to TRBD1. The CDR3 runs 15 residues. The V and J ends lost 4 bases and 4 bases, in that order; junction bases with no gene match: 6. Germline CDR1 is MNHNS and CDR2 is SASEGT. CDR3 nucleotides: TGTGCCAGCAGTGCTACGGGACAGGGGAGCTATGGCTACACCTTC. This codes for CASSATGQGSYGYTF.